This TCR beta chain was identified in a study of spatial heterogeneity in lung cancer. As for the study in general: Raw-read counts averaged over ten per unique TCR and UMI combination.

About this clonotype: In a library made to pick up alpha chains, this beta chain is a stray read with a size that means little.

V gave up 1 base and J gave up 6 bases; unmatched junction bases: 9. CDR1 SGHVS and CDR2 FNYEAQ come from the germline V gene. The CDR3 has 16 residues. Time point in this sample: sample taken at primary tumor resection. Whole RNA obtained from tumor, nontumor lung or frozen PBMC underwent sequencing without sorting. 55 to 80 TRACERx patients with early, untreated non-small cell lung cancer donated samples. TCRdb re-called the 5' RACE reads with MiXCR, one entry per CDR3 protein. The data show about 160 distinct CDR3 sequences, approximately 24% seen once. This TCR came from a male donor with early-stage non-small cell lung cancer. This specimen consisted of PBMCs, obtained at surgery. The V gene is TRBV7-6, the J gene TRBJ2-7; TRBD2 aligns across 10 bases. CDR3: CASSLGNLAGVGEQYF. CDR3 nucleotides: TGTGCCAGCAGCTTAGGTAACCTAGCGGGAGTAGGCGAGCAGTACTTC.